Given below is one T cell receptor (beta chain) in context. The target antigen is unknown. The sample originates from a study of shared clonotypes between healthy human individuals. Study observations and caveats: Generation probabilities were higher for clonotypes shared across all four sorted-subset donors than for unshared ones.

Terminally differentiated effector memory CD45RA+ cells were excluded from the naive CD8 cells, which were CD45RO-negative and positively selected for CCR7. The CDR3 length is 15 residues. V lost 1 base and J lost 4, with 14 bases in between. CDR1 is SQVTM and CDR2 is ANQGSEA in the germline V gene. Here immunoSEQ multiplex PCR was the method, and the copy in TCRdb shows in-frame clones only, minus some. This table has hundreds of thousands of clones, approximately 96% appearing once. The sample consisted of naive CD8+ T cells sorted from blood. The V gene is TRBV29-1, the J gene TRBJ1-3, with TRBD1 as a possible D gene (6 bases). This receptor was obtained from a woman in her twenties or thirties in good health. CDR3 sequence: CSVEVLGAVGNTIYF. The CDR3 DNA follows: TGCAGCGTTGAAGTACTGGGGGCGGTGGGAAACACCATATATTTT.